This TCR beta chain was obtained from a study of vaccination and CD4 T cells after COVID-19. Study observations and caveats: Post-vaccination reactive clonotypes (median roughly 37) did not differ significantly from post-infection (more than 20). Only after vaccination were a median 86.3% of convalescents' reactive clones seen.

This CDR3 region has 13 residues. CDR1 is MNHEY, CDR2 SVGEGT, per germline. V lost 8 bases and J lost 4, with 12 bases in between. This clonotype was seen a few times. Its matching antigen is unknown. TCRdb independently ran MiXCR on the PCR reads; one entry per CDR3 protein. The sample lists over 20,000 distinct CDR3 sequences; about three fifths were seen once. The starting material was CD4+ T cells from blood, obtained before SARS-CoV-2 vaccination. This receptor was taken from a human donor who had recovered from COVID-19. The chain recombines TRBV6-2 or TRBV6-3 with TRBJ1-5, with TRBD1 as a possible D gene (6 bases). CDR3 loop: CASPKGGNQPQHF. The CDR3, as DNA: TGTGCCAGCCCGAAGGGGGGAAATCAGCCCCAGCATTTT.